This T cell receptor (beta chain) is drawn from a study of T cell repertoires in cytomegalovirus infection. V was pared by 3 bases and J by 15 bases, with 15 bases between. Germline values: CDR1 SEHNR, CDR2 FQNEAQ (reference sequence). The CDR3 extends over 12 amino acids. Each CDR3 protein gets one entry after TCRdb re-called the reads with MiXCR. Here the sample spans about 490,000 distinct CDR3 sequences, 16% being singletons. This clonotype occurred many times. The V gene is TRBV7-9, the J gene TRBJ2-1; possibly TRBD1 for D (5 bases). This sequence originates from a human donor in good health (CMV status not recorded). Some clones in this sample may be carry-over from other donors' samples. The sample comprised CD8+ T cells from PBMCs. In nucleotides, the CDR3 is TGTGCCAGCAGCTTTGGGGCGCCTTCGTGGTTCTTC. Its translation: CASSFGAPSWFF.